The rows below give T cell receptor beta chains drawn from one sample of a study of T-cell reconstitution after alpha-beta-depleted transplantation in children. TCRdb reanalysed the PCR reads using MiXCR and keeps one entry per CDR3 protein. In the table there are about 130,000 distinct CDR3 sequences, roughly 10% of which are singletons. Sequences were derived from PBMCs, mostly from graft donor cells, sampled 180 days after TCRalphabeta/CD19-depleted stem cell transplant. The receptors originated from a girl under three years old who had a stem cell transplant for combined immunodeficiency, so the T cells may come from the graft donor. CDR3s include the opening cysteine and the closing phenylalanine or tryptophan.

V gene: TRBV27
J gene: TRBJ2-3
CDR3 protein: CASAVARDTDTQYF

V gene: TRBV20-1
J gene: TRBJ2-7
CDR3 protein: CSAMGLAGAIYEQYF

V gene: TRBV20-1
J gene: TRBJ1-1
CDR3 protein: CSARGQGPTEAFF

V gene: TRBV18
J gene: TRBJ2-7
CDR3 protein: CASSPRTGGQNEQYF

V gene: TRBV29-1
J gene: TRBJ2-5
CDR3 protein: CSVLGVLPQETQYF

V gene: TRBV28
J gene: TRBJ1-6
CDR3 protein: CASSLWPEDNSPLHF

V gene: TRBV5-1
J gene: TRBJ2-1
CDR3 protein: CASSFQRQGGWNEQFF

V gene: TRBV12-3/TRBV12-4
J gene: TRBJ1-4
CDR3 protein: CASRRQGTGEKLFF

V gene: TRBV20-1
J gene: TRBJ2-3
CDR3 protein: CSARDQDRGDTQYF

V gene: TRBV12-3/TRBV12-4
J gene: TRBJ1-1
CDR3 protein: CASSFLYRGFGAEAFF

V gene: TRBV11-2
J gene: TRBJ2-1
CDR3 protein: CASSRHRRGGGTYNEQFF

V gene: TRBV7-9
J gene: TRBJ2-7
CDR3 protein: CASSLVGQGLYEQYF

V gene: TRBV29-1
J gene: TRBJ2-1
CDR3 protein: CSAGAGDYNEQFF

V gene: TRBV15
J gene: TRBJ2-5
CDR3 protein: CATSIGLTSGGETQYF

V gene: TRBV29-1
J gene: TRBJ2-1
CDR3 protein: CSVAKVGTGTSGVPYNEQFF

V gene: TRBV7-2
J gene: TRBJ2-2
CDR3 protein: CASSLPGRGWELFF

V gene: TRBV7-6
J gene: TRBJ1-6
CDR3 protein: CASSRTEVNSPLHF